This is a list of T cell receptor beta chains from one sample in a study of T cells in Graves' hyperthyroidism and ophthalmopathy. TCRdb re-derived calls from the multiplex PCR reads in MiXCR, one entry per CDR3 protein. The sample comprises under 70,000 distinct CDR3 sequences, roughly 58% of which are singletons, and about 3.3% rests with the top ten. Sequencing input: blood. These receptors all come from a woman aged 55-70 years with Graves' ophthalmopathy. Each CDR3 is given with its conserved first and last residue. Each record gives: V gene, CDR3 length, clone size, J gene, D gene, CDR3 DNA, CDR3 protein. A D gene is named only where the DNA matches it firmly. Only part of the rows carry a size: once, few, many, or a class if the clone is expanded.

>TRBV7-2|14|-|TRBJ2-3|-
TGCGCCAGCAGCTCCACAGGGTGGGTAGATACGCAGTATTTT
CASSSTGWVDTQYF
>TRBV14|14|many|TRBJ2-1|TRBD1
TGTGCCAGCAGCCAACCGGGACAGGGGAATGAGCAGTTCTTC
CASSQPGQGNEQFF
>TRBV5-4|15|many|TRBJ2-1|-
TGTGCCAGCAGCTTGGGTAGCGAGGGGTACAATGAGCAGTTCTTC
CASSLGSEGYNEQFF
>TRBV12-3/TRBV12-4|14|-|TRBJ2-5|-
TGTGCCAGCAGGCCCCCGGGTTTCAATCAGCCCCAGTACTTC
CASRPPGFNQPQYF
>TRBV4-1|15|many|TRBJ2-5|-
TGCGCCAGCAGCCAAGACCCGGGACAACGAGAGACCCAGTACTTC
CASSQDPGQRETQYF
>TRBV15|15|-|TRBJ2-1|TRBD2
TGTGCCACCAGCAGAAGGACTAGCGGGATCGATGAGCAGTTCTTC
CATSRRTSGIDEQFF
>TRBV20-1|15|many|TRBJ2-3|TRBD2
TGCAGTGCTCCCCTAGCGGGAGGCCGAGGAGATACGCAGTATTTT
CSAPLAGGRGDTQYF
>TRBV13|14|many|TRBJ2-7|-
TGTGCCAGCAGCCCGCTCGGGACCCCGGGCGAGCAGTACTTC
CASSPLGTPGEQYF
>TRBV10-3|13|-|TRBJ1-2|TRBD1
TGTGCCATCAGTGAGTCTCAGGGGGGCGGCTACACCTTC
CAISESQGGGYTF
>TRBV7-9|14|-|TRBJ2-2|-
TGTTCCAGAGACAAGTTGGGGGACACCGGAGAGCTGTTTTTT
CSRDKLGDTGELFF
>TRBV19|13|once|TRBJ1-2|-
TGTGCCAGTAGTGGGAGCTCCGATTTGGGCTACACCTTC
CASSGSSDLGYTF
>TRBV11-2|17|many|TRBJ2-2|TRBD2
TGTGCCAGCAGCTTAGCCTGGACTAGCGGGAACACCGGGGAGCTGTTTTTT
CASSLAWTSGNTGELFF
>TRBV7-2|16|-|TRBJ2-1|-
TGTGCCAGCAGCCCCGGGTCGCTAGCTGGGTACAATGAGCAGTTCTTC
CASSPGSLAGYNEQFF
>TRBV4-1|15|many|TRBJ1-5|-
TGCGCCAGCAGCCAAGATCTAAACAGCAATCAGCCCCAGCATTTT
CASSQDLNSNQPQHF
>TRBV4-3|15|-|TRBJ1-2|-
TGCGCCAGCAGCCAACTACAGGGCGATAACTATGGCTACACCTTC
CASSQLQGDNYGYTF
>TRBV6-5|15|many|TRBJ2-7|TRBD1
TGTGCCAGCAGTTACGCCGACAGGGTCTCCTACGAGCAGTACTTC
CASSYADRVSYEQYF
>TRBV6-4|16|medium-sized|TRBJ2-3|TRBD2
TGTGCCAGCAGTGACTCGGAGCGGGGGGACACAGATACGCAGTATTTT
CASSDSERGDTDTQYF
>TRBV20-1|15|-|TRBJ1-1|TRBD1
TGCAGTGCTAGGCCTAGGACAGGGGTTAGCACTGAAGCTTTCTTT
CSARPRTGVSTEAFF
>TRBV20-1|15|-|TRBJ2-3|-
TGCAGTGCTAGTCTGCCGGGCGTACGGCGAGATACGCAGTATTTT
CSASLPGVRRDTQYF
>TRBV7-2|15|-|TRBJ2-3|TRBD2
TGTGCCAGCAGCTCTGGACTAGCGGGAGGCAATGAGCAGTATTTT
CASSSGLAGGNEQYF
>TRBV4-2|16|many|TRBJ2-1|TRBD2
TGTGCCAGCAGCCAAGCTCTAGCGGGTGGGAGGGATGAGCAGTTCTTC
CASSQALAGGRDEQFF
>TRBV20-1|12|medium-sized|TRBJ2-7|-
TGCAGTGCTACAACAGGGAAATACGAGCAGTACTTC
CSATTGKYEQYF
>TRBV6-6|14|many|TRBJ1-6|TRBD1
TGTGCCAGCACCCCGACAGGGAAGGATTCACCCCTCCACTTT
CASTPTGKDSPLHF
>TRBV18|16|-|TRBJ2-1|TRBD2
TGTGCCAGCTCACCACAATCTAGCGGGAGTAGGGATGAGCAGTTCTTC
CASSPQSSGSRDEQFF
>TRBV28|17|-|TRBJ1-5|TRBD1
TGTGCCAGCAGTTTTGAGCAGATGACAGGGGTCACAGATACGCAGCATTTT
CASSFEQMTGVTDTQHF
>TRBV7-8|18|-|TRBJ1-6|TRBD1
TGTGCCAGCAGCCTACCCGGGACAGCCCGATTCTATAATTCACCCCTCCACTTT
CASSLPGTARFYNSPLHF
>TRBV14|13|many|TRBJ1-1|-
TGTGCCAGCAGCCAGGACGGGAACACTGAAGCTTTCTTT
CASSQDGNTEAFF
>TRBV29-1|16|-|TRBJ2-3|-
TGCAGCGTTGAAGATAAAGCAGGGAGAAGTCCAGATACGCAGTATTTT
CSVEDKAGRSPDTQYF
>TRBV18|15|-|TRBJ1-1|-
TGTGCCAGCTCACCTGTGGACGGGGAGAACACTGAAGCTTTCTTT
CASSPVDGENTEAFF